This T cell receptor beta chain was recovered during a study of control samples from healthy donors and cancer patients. Libraries were prepared by immunoSEQ multiplex PCR; TCRdb keeps only in-frame clonotypes and omits some of them. The sample holds about 73,000 clones, roughly 92% seen once. The CDR3 sequence is 14 residues long. The germline V gene encodes CDR1 MDHEN and CDR2 SYDVKM. The germline V and J ends were trimmed by 1 base and 1 base, with 8 bases remaining between them. The sequence derives from a woman aged 40 to 55 in good health. The chain has TRBV28 and TRBJ2-7; D not resolved. Sequencing was performed on blood. The CDR3 DNA sequence: TGTGCCAGCAGTTTATTGGGCACTTCCTACGAGCAGTACTTC. Its protein product is CASSLLGTSYEQYF.